The rows below give T cell receptor beta chains drawn from one sample of a study of cytomegalovirus exposure and HLA in healthy donors. Assay: immunoSEQ multiplex PCR; the TCRdb copy retains only in-frame clones and omits some. The top ten hold 1.6% of the sample, which has over 150,000 clones, 60% to 80% seen once. Sequencing was done on a sample of PBMCs. The receptors here all came from a woman between 18 and 30 years old in good health and CMV-seronegative. Both conserved end residues are part of each CDR3. D genes are given only for firm matches. The listing skips clone size in some rows; elsewhere it reads once, few, many or a size class.

d_gene	abundance	j_gene	v_gene	CDR3aa	CDR3nt
.	.	TRBJ1-4	TRBV5-8	CASGRGRTTNEKLFF	TGTGCCAGCGGACGGGGTCGGACGACTAATGAAAAACTGTTTTTT
.	few	TRBJ1-1	TRBV4-1	CASSTGGGGVNTEAFF	TGCGCCAGCAGCACGGGGGGAGGGGGTGTAAACACTGAAGCTTTCTTT
.	.	TRBJ2-2	TRBV2	CASSVLGADTGELFF	TGTGCCAGCAGTGTACTGGGGGCAGACACCGGGGAGCTGTTTTTT
TRBD1	.	TRBJ2-1	TRBV18	CASSPGTAYNEQFF	TGTGCCAGCTCACCGGGGACAGCCTACAATGAGCAGTTCTTC
TRBD1	.	TRBJ1-1	TRBV29-1	CSVLQGADTEAFF	TGCAGCGTTTTACAGGGGGCTGACACTGAAGCTTTCTTT
TRBD1	.	TRBJ2-7	TRBV7-9	CATSAYGTGDYEQYF	TGTGCCACCTCAGCTTATGGGACAGGGGATTACGAGCAGTACTTC
TRBD1	.	TRBJ1-1	TRBV4-2	CASSPPRTGNTEAFF	TGTGCCAGCAGCCCCCCCCGGACAGGGAACACTGAAGCTTTCTTT
TRBD1	.	TRBJ2-5	TRBV10-2	CASRTQGQGAETQYF	TGCGCCAGCAGAACCCAGGGACAGGGCGCCGAGACCCAGTACTTC
.	.	TRBJ1-1	TRBV28	CASSSGGTEAFF	TGTGCCAGCAGTTCGGGAGGCACTGAAGCTTTCTTT
.	.	TRBJ2-1	TRBV9	CASSVGLNEQFF	TGTGCCAGCAGCGTAGGTTTAAATGAGCAGTTCTTC
.	.	TRBJ1-1	TRBV7-9	CASRLSTEAFF	TGTGCCAGCCGGTTGAGCACTGAAGCTTTCTTT
.	few	TRBJ2-1	TRBV27	CASSLGRANEQFF	TGTGCCAGCAGTTTAGGCAGGGCCAATGAGCAGTTCTTC
TRBD2	.	TRBJ2-3	TRBV7-9	CASSRTSGASTDTQYF	TGTGCCAGCAGCCGGACTAGCGGTGCTAGCACAGATACGCAGTATTTT
.	.	TRBJ1-2	TRBV27	CASRDSRGGFYGYTF	TGTGCCAGCAGGGATTCGCGGGGAGGTTTCTATGGCTACACCTTC
.	.	TRBJ1-1	TRBV28	CASKGDTEAFF	TGTGCCAGCAAGGGAGACACTGAAGCTTTCTTT
TRBD2	.	TRBJ2-3	TRBV28	CAIVGGGGADTQYF	TGTGCCATTGTGGGGGGCGGGGGGGCAGATACGCAGTATTTT
TRBD2	.	TRBJ2-1	TRBV28	CASSPGTSGSRGEQFF	TGTGCCAGCAGTCCAGGGACTAGCGGGAGCCGAGGGGAGCAGTTCTTC
.	few	TRBJ1-3	TRBV6-1	CASSEGAQGHRGNTIYF	TGTGCCAGCAGTGAAGGGGCACAGGGTCATCGTGGAAACACCATATATTTT
TRBD1	.	TRBJ1-3	TRBV7-9	CASSLAQGAGNTIYF	TGTGCCAGCAGCTTAGCACAGGGGGCTGGAAACACCATATATTTT
.	.	TRBJ1-3	TRBV5-8	CASSLATDSGNTIYF	TGTGCCAGCAGCTTGGCGACAGACTCTGGAAACACCATATATTTT
.	.	TRBJ2-5	TRBV7-3	CASSLRGRETQYF	TGTGCCAGCAGCTTAAGGGGCAGGGAGACCCAGTACTTC
TRBD2	.	TRBJ2-1	TRBV4-3	CASSRSLAGDRKGNEQFF	TGCGCCAGCAGCCGATCCCTAGCGGGAGATCGTAAGGGGAATGAGCAGTTCTTC
.	few	TRBJ1-1	TRBV10-2	CASSGGSEAFF	TGCGCCAGCAGTGGCGGCAGTGAAGCTTTCTTT
TRBD2	.	TRBJ2-2	TRBV4-2	CASSQTLGLAAIGNTGELFF	TGTGCCAGCAGCCAAACCCTGGGACTAGCGGCAATAGGGAACACCGGGGAGCTGTTTTTT
.	.	TRBJ1-6	TRBV5-1	CASSSYAGSNSPLHF	TGCGCCAGCAGTTCTTACGCAGGGTCTAATTCACCCCTCCACTTT
TRBD1	many	TRBJ2-5	TRBV7-3	CASSVTGGSEETQYF	TGTGCCAGCAGCGTGACAGGGGGCTCGGAAGAGACCCAGTACTTC
.	.	TRBJ2-3	TRBV29-1	CSVDRRGASTDTQYF	TGCAGCGTTGATCGTCGGGGGGCCAGCACAGATACGCAGTATTTT
.	.	TRBJ1-5	TRBV18	CASSPGVAQPQHF	TGTGCCAGCTCACCCGGAGTCGCACAGCCCCAGCATTTT
.	.	TRBJ2-5	TRBV5-1	CASSLAVGVPGDYF	TGCGCCAGCAGCTTGGCCGTGGGGGTCCCGGGGGACTACTTC
.	.	TRBJ2-7	TRBV6-1	CASTRDSDDEQYF	TGTGCCAGCACGCGGGACTCCGACGACGAGCAGTACTTC
.	.	TRBJ2-1	TRBV30	CAGKRVYNEQFF	TGTGCCGGAAAGCGGGTCTACAATGAGCAGTTCTTC
TRBD2	.	TRBJ2-7	TRBV11-2	CASSPTAGTSGRAREEQYF	TGTGCCAGCAGCCCAACAGCCGGGACTAGCGGGAGGGCCAGGGAAGAGCAGTACTTC
.	.	TRBJ1-2	TRBV6-1	CASTRGSGTNYGYTF	TGTGCCAGCACCCGAGGATCGGGGACTAACTATGGCTACACCTTC
.	.	TRBJ1-5	TRBV30	CAWSVGSPDNQPQHF	TGTGCCTGGAGTGTAGGTAGCCCGGACAATCAGCCCCAGCATTTT
TRBD1	once	TRBJ1-1	TRBV19	CASSIGTGGGNTEAFF	TGTGCCAGTAGTATCGGCACAGGGGGTGGGAACACTGAAGCTTTCTTT
.	.	TRBJ2-3	TRBV29-1	CSVSPSSGSTDTQYF	TGCAGCGTGTCCCCAAGCTCCGGTAGCACAGATACGCAGTATTTT
TRBD2	.	TRBJ2-1	TRBV7-2	CASSAGLADHNEQFF	TGTGCCAGCAGCGCCGGACTAGCGGACCACAATGAGCAGTTCTTC
TRBD1	few	TRBJ2-6	TRBV13	CASSEKTGVGANVLTF	TGTGCCAGCAGCGAGAAGACAGGGGTTGGGGCCAACGTCCTGACTTTC
TRBD2	.	TRBJ2-3	TRBV5-5	CASSVAGLTDTQYF	TGTGCCAGCAGCGTAGCGGGGCTCACAGATACGCAGTATTTT
.	.	TRBJ1-5	TRBV7-2	CASSGVNRLNQPQHF	TGTGCCAGCAGCGGAGTGAACCGTCTCAATCAGCCCCAGCATTTT
TRBD2	once	TRBJ2-5	TRBV7-2	CASSLGLAGGTETQYF	TGTGCCAGCAGCTTGGGACTAGCGGGAGGAACGGAGACCCAGTACTTC
.	few	TRBJ1-3	TRBV13	CASSFRAGNTIYF	TGTGCCAGCAGCTTCAGGGCTGGAAACACCATATATTTT
TRBD1	.	TRBJ1-6	TRBV28	CASRSGQGGSPLHF	TGTGCCAGCAGAAGCGGACAGGGAGGATCACCCCTCCACTTT
.	once	TRBJ2-1	TRBV5-6	CASSPSILTYNEQFF	TGTGCCAGCAGCCCTTCTATACTGACCTACAATGAGCAGTTCTTC
TRBD2	.	TRBJ2-2	TRBV10-3	CAISELARGGELFF	TGTGCCATCAGTGAACTAGCGAGGGGCGGGGAGCTGTTTTTT
.	.	TRBJ1-2	TRBV9	CASSPRRIRYTF	TGTGCCAGCAGCCCCCGGCGGATACGCTACACCTTC
TRBD1	.	TRBJ1-2	TRBV10-2	CASRTTGDHYGYTF	TGCGCCAGCAGAACGACAGGGGACCACTATGGCTACACCTTC
.	.	TRBJ2-4	TRBV10-2	CASRLDSIFGIQYF	TGCGCCAGCAGGCTGGACAGTATCTTTGGCATTCAGTACTTC
.	.	TRBJ1-1	TRBV6-5	CASAGRLGTEAFF	TGTGCCAGCGCGGGACGGCTGGGCACTGAAGCTTTCTTT
.	.	TRBJ2-7	TRBV27	CASSLEGVVNEQYF	TGTGCCAGCAGTTTAGAGGGGGTGGTCAACGAGCAGTACTTC